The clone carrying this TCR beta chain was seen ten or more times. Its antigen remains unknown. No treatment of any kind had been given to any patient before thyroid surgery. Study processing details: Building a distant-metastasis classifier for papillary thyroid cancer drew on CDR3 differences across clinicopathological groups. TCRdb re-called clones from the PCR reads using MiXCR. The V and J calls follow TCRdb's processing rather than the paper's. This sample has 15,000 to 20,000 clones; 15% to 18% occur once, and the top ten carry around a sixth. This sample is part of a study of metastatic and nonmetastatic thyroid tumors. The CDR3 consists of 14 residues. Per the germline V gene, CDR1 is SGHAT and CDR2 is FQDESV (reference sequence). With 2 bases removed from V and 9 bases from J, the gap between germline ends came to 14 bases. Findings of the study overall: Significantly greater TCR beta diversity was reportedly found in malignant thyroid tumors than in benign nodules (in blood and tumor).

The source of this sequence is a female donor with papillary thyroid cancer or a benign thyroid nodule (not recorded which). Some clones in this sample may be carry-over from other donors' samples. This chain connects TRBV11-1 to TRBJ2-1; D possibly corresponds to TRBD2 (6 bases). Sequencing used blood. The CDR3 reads CASSLTQTSSEQFF. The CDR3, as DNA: TGTGCCAGCAGCTTAACCCAGACTAGTTCTGAGCAGTTCTTC.